This TCR beta chain was retrieved from a study of T cell repertoires in cytomegalovirus infection. Study details: Based on public TCR beta signatures, there were indications of CMV infection and of a matching HLA type.

Via MiXCR, TCRdb re-called the reads, giving one row per CDR3 protein. The repertoire holds approximately 990,000 distinct CDR3 sequences, about a third seen once, with around an eighth in the top ten. To note about this clonotype: Its target is unknown.

Specimen: cultured CD8+ T cells from PBMCs, collected from culture after CMV antigen stimulation. The TCR sequence derives from a human donor in good health (CMV status not recorded). Some clones in this sample may be carry-over from other donors' samples.

The CDR3 coding sequence is TGTGCCAGCAGCGTACGGGTGGGTGTCGGTGGGCATAGAGACTATGGCTACACCTTC. This gives the protein CASSVRVGVGGHRDYGYTF. This rearrangement joins TRBV9 to TRBJ1-2; D uncertain. Germline lookup yields CDR1 SGDLS and CDR2 YYNGEE. The CDR3 loop spans 19 amino acids. Trimming stripped 1 base from V and 3 bases from J, with 25 bases between.